Following are 13 T cell receptor beta chains from one sample sequenced in a study of OX40 agonist ivuxolimab in advanced cancers. TCRdb's table, derived via immunoSEQ multiplex PCR, lists solely in-frame clones and lacks some. The sample shows around 70,000 clones, approximately 86% of them seen only once. This specimen was CD4+ or CD8+ T cells sorted from blood, taken in a trial of the OX40 agonist ivuxolimab. The source of these receptors is an adult with an advanced solid tumor such as melanoma, head and neck, liver or kidney cancer.

This sequence joins TRBV7-2 and TRBJ1-1; 8 bases are a match to TRBD1. With 6 bases clipped from V and 5 bases from J, the junction kept 8 bases outside the gene matches. CDR1 is SGHTA and CDR2 is FQGNSA in the germline V gene. The CDR3 covers 14 residues. CDR3 coding DNA: TGTGCCAGCAGATTACAGGGGGTGGGAACTGAAGCTTTCTTT. Protein product: CASRLQGVGTEAFF. The variable domain in full, with the rest retrieved from reference TRBV7-2 and TRBJ1-1, is GAGVSQSPSNKVTEKGKDVELRCDPISGHTALYWYRQSLGQGLEFLIYFQGNSAPDKSGLPSDRFSAERTGGSVSTLTIQRTQQEDSAVYLCASRLQGVGTEAFFGQGTRLTVV.

This chain joins TRBV9 and TRBJ2-2, with 7 nucleotides matching TRBD1. Losses at the gene ends were 1 base for V and 0 bases for J; bases not matched to a gene: 3. This CDR3 comprises 16 residues. The V gene's germline CDR1 is SGDLS and CDR2 YYNGEE. The CDR3 region has the DNA TGTGCCAGCAGCGTATATGGGACAGCGAACACCGGGGAGCTGTTTTTT. It encodes CASSVYGTANTGELFF.

V is TRBV2 and J is TRBJ2-1; 8 bases are a match to TRBD2. This CDR3 comprises 14 residues. The V segment lost 5 bases and the J segment 3 bases; nucleotides outside the gene matches: 3. CDR1 SNHLY and CDR2 FYNNEI come from the germline V gene. The CDR3 bases are TGTGCCAGCAGTCCGGGACTAGGCTACAATGAGCAGTTCTTC. Its protein product is CASSPGLGYNEQFF.

CDR3 region: CASTYRDKRSPLHF. In DNA, the CDR3 is TGTGCCAGCACCTACCGGGACAAAAGGTCACCCCTCCACTTT. The V call is TRBV27, the J call TRBJ1-6, with D possibly TRBD1 on 6 matching bases. This CDR3 is 14 amino acids long. Germline CDR1 reads MNHEY; CDR2 reads SMNVEV (reference sequence). With 7 bases removed from V and 10 bases from J, the gap between germline ends came to 17 bases.

This clone turned up a few times. V is TRBV14 and J is TRBJ1-3; weak D call: TRBD1 (6 bases). The CDR3 consists of 16 residues. CDR1 is SGHDN and CDR2 is FVKESK in the germline V gene. V was clipped by 4 bases and J by 0 bases, with 13 bases between them. CDR3 nucleotides: TGTGCCAGCAGCCCACGCCAGGGGAACTCTGGAAACACCATATATTTT. Protein: CASSPRQGNSGNTIYF.

The chain carries TRBV28 and TRBJ1-5; 7 nucleotides agree with TRBD1. Per the germline V gene, CDR1 is MDHEN and CDR2 is SYDVKM. Losses at the gene ends were 7 bases for V and 1 base for J; bases not matched to a gene: 4. The CDR3 has 14 amino acids. The CDR3 sequence: CASTGGLSNQPQHF. The CDR3 DNA sequence: TGTGCCAGCACAGGGGGGCTGAGCAATCAGCCCCAGCATTTT.

The J gene is TRBJ1-2, the V gene TRBV29-1, with 7 nucleotides matching TRBD1. The germline CDR1 and CDR2 sequences are SQVTM and ANQGSEA. The V gene end was trimmed by 3 bases and the J gene end by 0 bases; junction bases not matched to a gene: 4. The CDR3 is made up of 14 amino acids. The CDR3 bases are TGCAGCGTTGACTTTACAGGGGCTAACTATGGCTACACCTTC. Translated, it gives CSVDFTGANYGYTF.

This clone was detected only once. The chain couples TRBV5-6 to TRBJ1-1, with D possibly matching TRBD1 (6 bases). CDR3 length equals 16 residues. V was pared by 1 base and J by 1 base, with 14 bases between. Germline values: CDR1 SGHDT, CDR2 YYEEEE. CDR3 nucleotide sequence: TGTGCCAGCAGCTTGTGGGGAAAAGGGGGGAACACTGAAGCTTTCTTT. Its protein is CASSLWGKGGNTEAFF.

The J gene is TRBJ2-2, the V gene TRBV6-4; D is possibly TRBD1 (6 bases). CDR1 is MRHNA, CDR2 SNTAGT, per germline. V was shortened by 2 bases and J by 7 bases, with 11 bases between the two germline ends. The CDR3 is 14 residues long. This CDR3 is CASSDQGPSGELFF. DNA of the CDR3: TGTGCCAGCAGTGACCAGGGGCCAAGCGGGGAGCTGTTTTTT.

The chain carries TRBV19 and TRBJ2-1, with 8 bases aligning to TRBD2. The junction had 15 bases not matched to a gene; V was cut back by 6 bases and J by 8 bases. The CDR3 length is 16 residues. Germline V gene data show CDR1 as LNHDA and CDR2 as SQIVND (reference sequence). CDR3 region: CASSSPRGGPRDEQFF. DNA for the CDR3: TGTGCCAGTAGCTCCCCCCGGGGGGGCCCCCGGGATGAGCAGTTCTTC.

The chain uses TRBV6-5 and TRBJ2-7; the D is unclear. Between the trimmed V and J ends, which lost 10 bases and 6 bases, there was a span of 22 bases. This CDR3 is 14 amino acids long. Germline CDR1 and CDR2: MNHEY and SVGAGI. CDR3 bases: TGTGCCATCAGCCCAAGGGAAAGGGATGGCGAGCAGTACTTC. This codes for CAISPRERDGEQYF.

This chain connects TRBV7-9 to TRBJ2-5, with 10 bases aligning to TRBD2. This CDR3 region has 17 residues. With 2 bases clipped from V and 1 base from J, the junction kept 7 bases outside the gene matches. Germline V lookup: CDR1 SEHNR, CDR2 FQNEAQ (reference sequence). Here the CDR3 DNA reads TGTGCCAGCAGCTTATTCCAGACTAGCGGGTTCCAAGAGACCCAGTACTTC. Its translation is CASSLFQTSGFQETQYF.

J is TRBJ1-1 and V is TRBV15; 7 positions agree with TRBD1. V shed 1 base and J 5 bases; nucleotides not matched to a gene: 7. Germline loops: CDR1 LNHNV, CDR2 YYDKDF (reference sequence). The CDR3 contains 15 residues. The CDR3 loop reads CATSRVNRGSTEAFF. CDR3 sequence (DNA): TGTGCCACCAGCAGAGTCAACAGGGGATCTACTGAAGCTTTCTTT.